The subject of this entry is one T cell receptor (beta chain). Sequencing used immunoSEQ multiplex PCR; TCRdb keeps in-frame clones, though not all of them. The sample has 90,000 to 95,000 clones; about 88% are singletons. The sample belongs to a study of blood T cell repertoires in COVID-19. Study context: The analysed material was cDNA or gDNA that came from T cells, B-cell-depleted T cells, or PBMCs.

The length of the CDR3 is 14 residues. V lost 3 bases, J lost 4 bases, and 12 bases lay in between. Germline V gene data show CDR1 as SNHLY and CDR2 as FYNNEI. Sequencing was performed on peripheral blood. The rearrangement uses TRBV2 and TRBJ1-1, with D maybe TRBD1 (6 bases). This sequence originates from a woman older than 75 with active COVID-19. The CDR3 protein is CASSENRVFTEAFF. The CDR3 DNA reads TGTGCCAGCAGTGAGAACAGGGTTTTCACTGAAGCTTTCTTT.